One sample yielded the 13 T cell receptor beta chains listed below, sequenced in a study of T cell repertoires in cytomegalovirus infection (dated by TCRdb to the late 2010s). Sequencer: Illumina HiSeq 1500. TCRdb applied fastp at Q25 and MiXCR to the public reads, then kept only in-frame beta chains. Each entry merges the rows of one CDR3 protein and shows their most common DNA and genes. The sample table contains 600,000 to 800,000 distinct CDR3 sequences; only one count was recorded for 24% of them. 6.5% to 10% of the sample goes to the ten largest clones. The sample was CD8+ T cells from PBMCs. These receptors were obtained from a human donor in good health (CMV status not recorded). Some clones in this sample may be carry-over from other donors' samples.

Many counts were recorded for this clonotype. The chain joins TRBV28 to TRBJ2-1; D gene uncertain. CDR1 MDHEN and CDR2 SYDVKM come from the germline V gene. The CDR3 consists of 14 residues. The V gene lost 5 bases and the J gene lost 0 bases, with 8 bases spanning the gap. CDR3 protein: CASSQFRSYNEQFF. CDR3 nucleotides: TGTGCCAGCAGTCAATTTCGCTCCTACAATGAGCAGTTCTTC.

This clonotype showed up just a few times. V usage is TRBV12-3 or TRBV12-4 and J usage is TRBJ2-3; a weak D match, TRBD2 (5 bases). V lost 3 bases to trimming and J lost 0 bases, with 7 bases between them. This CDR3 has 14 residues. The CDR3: CASSFRTSTDTQYF. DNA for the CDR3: TGTGCCAGCAGTTTTAGGACTAGCACAGATACGCAGTATTTT.

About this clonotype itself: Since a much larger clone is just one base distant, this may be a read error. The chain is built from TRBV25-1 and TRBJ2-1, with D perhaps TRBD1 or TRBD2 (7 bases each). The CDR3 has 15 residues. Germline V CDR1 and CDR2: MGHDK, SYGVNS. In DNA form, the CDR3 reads TGTGCCAGCAGACCTCAGGGGGGGACCTACAATGAGCTGTTCTTC. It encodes CASRPQGGTYNELFF.

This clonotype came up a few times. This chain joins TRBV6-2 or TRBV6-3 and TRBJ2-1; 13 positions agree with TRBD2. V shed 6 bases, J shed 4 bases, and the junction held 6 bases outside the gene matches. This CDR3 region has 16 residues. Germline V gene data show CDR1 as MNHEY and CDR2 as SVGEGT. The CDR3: CASSGGLAGAYNEQFF. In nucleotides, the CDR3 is TGTGCCAGCAGCGGCGGACTAGCGGGGGCATACAATGAGCAGTTCTTC.

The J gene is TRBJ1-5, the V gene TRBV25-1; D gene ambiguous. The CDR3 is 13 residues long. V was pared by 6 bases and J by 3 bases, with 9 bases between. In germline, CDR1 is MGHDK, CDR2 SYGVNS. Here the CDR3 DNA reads TGTGCCAGCAGCCGAAACGACAATCAGCCCCAGCATTTT. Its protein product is CASSRNDNQPQHF.

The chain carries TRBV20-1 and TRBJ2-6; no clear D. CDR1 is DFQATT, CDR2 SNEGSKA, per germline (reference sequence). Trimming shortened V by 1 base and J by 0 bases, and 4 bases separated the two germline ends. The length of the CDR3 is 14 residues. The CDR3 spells CSARVSSGANVLTF. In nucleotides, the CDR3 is TGCAGTGCTAGAGTGAGCTCTGGGGCCAACGTCCTGACTTTC.

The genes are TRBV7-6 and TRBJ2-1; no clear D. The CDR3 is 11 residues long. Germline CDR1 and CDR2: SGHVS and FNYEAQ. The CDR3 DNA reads TGTGCTTCTCAGTACGGCAATGAGCAGTTCTTC. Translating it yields CASQYGNEQFF.

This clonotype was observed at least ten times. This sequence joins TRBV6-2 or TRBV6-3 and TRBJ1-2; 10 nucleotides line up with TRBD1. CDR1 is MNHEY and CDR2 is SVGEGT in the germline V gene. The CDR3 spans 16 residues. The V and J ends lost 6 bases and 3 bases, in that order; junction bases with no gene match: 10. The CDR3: CASRTMGTGEDYGYTF. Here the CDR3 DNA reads TGTGCCAGCAGAACCATGGGGACAGGGGAGGACTATGGCTACACCTTC.

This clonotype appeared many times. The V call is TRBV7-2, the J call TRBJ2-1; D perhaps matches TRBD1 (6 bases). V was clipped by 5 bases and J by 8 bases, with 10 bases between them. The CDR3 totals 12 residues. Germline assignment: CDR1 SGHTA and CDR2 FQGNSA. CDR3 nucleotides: TGTGCCAGCAGCCCATCAGGGGATGAGCAGTTCTTC. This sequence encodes CASSPSGDEQFF.

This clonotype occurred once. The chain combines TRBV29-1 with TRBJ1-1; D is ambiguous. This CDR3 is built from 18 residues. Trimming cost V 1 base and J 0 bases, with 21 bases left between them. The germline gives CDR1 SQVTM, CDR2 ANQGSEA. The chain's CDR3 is CSVEGSPGSLGMNTEAFF. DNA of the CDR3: TGCAGCGTTGAAGGGAGTCCGGGGAGCCTAGGGATGAACACTGAAGCTTTCTTT.

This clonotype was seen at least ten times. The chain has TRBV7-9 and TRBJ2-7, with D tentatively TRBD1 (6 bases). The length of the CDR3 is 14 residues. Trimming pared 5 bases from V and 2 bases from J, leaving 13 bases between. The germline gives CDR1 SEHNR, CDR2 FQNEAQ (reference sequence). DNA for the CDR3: TGTGCCAGCAGCCCCGACAGGATTCCCTACGAGCAGTACTTC. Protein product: CASSPDRIPYEQYF.

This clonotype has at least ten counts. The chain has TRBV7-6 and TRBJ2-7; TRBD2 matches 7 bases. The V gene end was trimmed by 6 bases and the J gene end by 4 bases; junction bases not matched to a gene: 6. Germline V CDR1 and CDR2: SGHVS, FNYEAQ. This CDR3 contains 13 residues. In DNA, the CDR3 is TGTGCCAGCAGTCCCGGGGAGGGGTACGAGCAGTACTTC. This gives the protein CASSPGEGYEQYF.

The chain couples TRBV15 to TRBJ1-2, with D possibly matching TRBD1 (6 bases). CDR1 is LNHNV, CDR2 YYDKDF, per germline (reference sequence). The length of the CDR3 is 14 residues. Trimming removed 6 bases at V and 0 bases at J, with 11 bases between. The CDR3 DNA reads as TGTGCCACCAGTCCCGACAGGACTAACTATGGCTACACCTTC. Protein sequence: CATSPDRTNYGYTF.